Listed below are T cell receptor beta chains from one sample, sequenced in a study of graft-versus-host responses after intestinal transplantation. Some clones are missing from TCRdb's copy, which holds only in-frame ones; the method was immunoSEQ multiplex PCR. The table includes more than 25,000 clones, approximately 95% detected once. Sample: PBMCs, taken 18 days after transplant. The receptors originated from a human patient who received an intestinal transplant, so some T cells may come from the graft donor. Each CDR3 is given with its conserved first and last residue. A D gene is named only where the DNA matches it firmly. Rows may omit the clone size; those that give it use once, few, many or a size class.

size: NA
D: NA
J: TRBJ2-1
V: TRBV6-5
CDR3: CASSGTFDEQFF
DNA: TGTGCCAGCAGTGGGACTTTTGATGAGCAGTTCTTC

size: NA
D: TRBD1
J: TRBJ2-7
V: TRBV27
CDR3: CASSLGAGGYEQYF
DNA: TGTGCCAGCAGTTTAGGGGCAGGGGGCTACGAGCAGTACTTC

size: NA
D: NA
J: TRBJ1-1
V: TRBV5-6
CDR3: CASSLARQVNTEAFF
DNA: TGTGCCAGCAGCTTGGCACGGCAAGTGAACACTGAAGCTTTCTTT

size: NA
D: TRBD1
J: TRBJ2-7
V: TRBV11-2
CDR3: CASRPTGGDEQYF
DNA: TGTGCCAGCAGACCCACAGGGGGCGACGAGCAGTACTTC

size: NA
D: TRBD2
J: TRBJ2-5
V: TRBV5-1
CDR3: CASTSSGGARETQYF
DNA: TGCGCCAGCACGTCAAGCGGGGGGGCTAGGGAGACCCAGTACTTC

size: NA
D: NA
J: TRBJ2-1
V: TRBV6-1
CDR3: CASSGLNYNEQFF
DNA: TGTGCCAGCAGTGGCCTCAATTACAATGAGCAGTTCTTC

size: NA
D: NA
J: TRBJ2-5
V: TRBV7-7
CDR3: CASSLGQGRGETQYF
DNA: TGTGCCAGCAGCTTGGGCCAAGGGAGAGGAGAGACCCAGTACTTC

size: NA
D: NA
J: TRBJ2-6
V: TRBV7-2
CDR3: CASSPPEGISGANVLTF
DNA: TGTGCCAGCAGCCCCCCGGAGGGAATCTCTGGGGCCAACGTCCTGACTTTC

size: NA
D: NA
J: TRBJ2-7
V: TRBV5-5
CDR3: CASSQTGTTNEQYF
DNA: TGTGCCAGCAGCCAAACCGGGACAACCAACGAGCAGTACTTC

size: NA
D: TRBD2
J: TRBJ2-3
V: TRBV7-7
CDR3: CASSPSGDRTDTQYF
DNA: TGTGCCAGCAGCCCTAGCGGGGATCGCACAGATACGCAGTATTTT

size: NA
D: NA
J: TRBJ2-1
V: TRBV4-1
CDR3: CASSQEPGLPEQFF
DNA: TGCGCCAGCAGCCAAGAACCGGGGCTCCCTGAGCAGTTCTTC

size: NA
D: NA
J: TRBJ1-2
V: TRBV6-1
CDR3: CASSRDNYGYTF
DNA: TGTGCCAGCAGTAGGGACAACTATGGCTACACCTTC

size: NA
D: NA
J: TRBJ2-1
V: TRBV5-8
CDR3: CASSLGGRSYNEQFF
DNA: TGTGCCAGCAGCTTGGGGGGCCGCTCCTACAATGAGCAGTTCTTC

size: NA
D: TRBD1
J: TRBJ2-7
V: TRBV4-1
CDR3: CASSLSPGQGAREQYF
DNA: TGCGCCAGCAGCCTTTCGCCGGGACAGGGGGCGAGGGAGCAGTACTTC

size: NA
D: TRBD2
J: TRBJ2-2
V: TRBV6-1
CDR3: CASSDEAGGPGELFF
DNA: TGTGCCAGCAGTGACGAAGCGGGGGGGCCCGGGGAGCTGTTTTTT

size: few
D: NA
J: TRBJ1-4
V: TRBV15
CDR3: CATSRDLQGPGEKLFF
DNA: TGTGCCACCAGCAGAGACTTACAGGGCCCCGGTGAAAAACTGTTTTTT

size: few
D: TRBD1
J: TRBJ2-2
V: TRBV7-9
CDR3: CASSLGQGAAGELFF
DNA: TGTGCCAGCAGCTTAGGACAGGGGGCGGCCGGGGAGCTGTTTTTT

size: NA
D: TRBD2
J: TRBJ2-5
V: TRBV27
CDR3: CASSLLAGVGEQYF
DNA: TGTGCCAGCAGTTTATTAGCGGGGGTGGGTGAGCAGTACTTC

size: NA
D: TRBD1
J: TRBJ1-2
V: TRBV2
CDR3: CASSPGTGGSHGYTF
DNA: TGTGCCAGCAGCCCCGGGACAGGGGGCTCGCATGGCTACACCTTC

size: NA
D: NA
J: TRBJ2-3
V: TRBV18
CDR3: CASSPRGDTQYF
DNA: TGTGCCAGCTCACCCCGGGGAGATACGCAGTATTTT

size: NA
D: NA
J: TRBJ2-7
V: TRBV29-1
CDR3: CSVVHGLSYEQYF
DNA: TGCAGCGTTGTCCACGGGCTCTCCTACGAGCAGTACTTC

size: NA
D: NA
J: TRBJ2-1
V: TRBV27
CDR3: CASSFGGPSNEQFF
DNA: TGTGCCAGCAGTTTTGGGGGACCCTCCAATGAGCAGTTCTTC

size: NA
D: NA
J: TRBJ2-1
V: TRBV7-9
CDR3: CASSPRGGSSYNEQFF
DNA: TGTGCCAGCAGCCCCCGCGGTGGGAGCTCCTACAATGAGCAGTTCTTC

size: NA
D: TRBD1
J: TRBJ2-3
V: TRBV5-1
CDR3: CASSLLGQGTADTQYF
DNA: TGCGCCAGCAGCTTGTTGGGACAGGGTACCGCAGATACGCAGTATTTT

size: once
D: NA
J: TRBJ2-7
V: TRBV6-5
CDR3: CASKTYGQTHYEQYF
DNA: TGTGCCAGCAAGACCTACGGACAGACCCATTACGAGCAGTACTTC

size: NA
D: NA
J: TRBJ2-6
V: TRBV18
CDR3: CASSPIGSRSGANVLTF
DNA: TGTGCCAGCTCACCTATTGGATCCCGGTCTGGGGCCAACGTCCTGACTTTC

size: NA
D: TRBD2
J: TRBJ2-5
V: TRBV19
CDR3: CASSPGLATQEIQYF
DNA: TGTGCCAGTAGTCCGGGACTAGCGACACAAGAGATCCAGTACTTC

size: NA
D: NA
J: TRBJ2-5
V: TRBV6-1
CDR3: CASSESYQETQYF
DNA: TGTGCCAGCAGTGAGTCTTATCAAGAGACCCAGTACTTC

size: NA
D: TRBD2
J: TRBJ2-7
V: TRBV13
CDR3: CASSSPSGGEQYF
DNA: TGTGCCAGCAGCTCCCCCTCGGGGGGGGAGCAGTACTTC

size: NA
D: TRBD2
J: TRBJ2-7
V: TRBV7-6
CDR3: CASSPGLAAYEQYF
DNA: TGTGCCAGCAGCCCAGGACTAGCTGCTTACGAGCAGTACTTC

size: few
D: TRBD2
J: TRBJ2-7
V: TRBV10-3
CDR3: CATGVAGGLYEQYF
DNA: TGTGCCACCGGTGTAGCGGGGGGACTCTACGAGCAGTACTTC

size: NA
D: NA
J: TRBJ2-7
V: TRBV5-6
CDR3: CASSQSETFFTYEQYF
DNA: TGTGCCAGCAGCCAGTCCGAGACTTTTTTTACCTACGAGCAGTACTTC

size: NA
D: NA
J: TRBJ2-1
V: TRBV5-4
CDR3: CASSPDRVGYNEQFF
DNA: TGTGCCAGCAGCCCGGACCGCGTCGGATACAATGAGCAGTTCTTC

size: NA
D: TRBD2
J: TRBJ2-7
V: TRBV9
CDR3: CASSGSGGAADYEQYF
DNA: TGTGCCAGCAGCGGAAGCGGGGGGGCGGCTGACTACGAGCAGTACTTC

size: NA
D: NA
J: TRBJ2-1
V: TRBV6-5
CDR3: CASSSLNEQFF
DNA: TGTGCCAGCAGTTCCCTCAATGAGCAGTTCTTC